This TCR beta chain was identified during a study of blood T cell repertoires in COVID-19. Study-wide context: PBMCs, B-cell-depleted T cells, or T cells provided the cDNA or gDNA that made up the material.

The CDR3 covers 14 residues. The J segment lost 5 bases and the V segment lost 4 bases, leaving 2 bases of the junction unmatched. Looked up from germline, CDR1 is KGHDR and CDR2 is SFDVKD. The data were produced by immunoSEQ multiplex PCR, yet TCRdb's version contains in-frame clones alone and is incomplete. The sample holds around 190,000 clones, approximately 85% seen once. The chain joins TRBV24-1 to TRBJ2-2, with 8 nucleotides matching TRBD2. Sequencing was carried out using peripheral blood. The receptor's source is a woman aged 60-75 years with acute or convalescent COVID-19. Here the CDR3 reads CATSDSGGTGELFF. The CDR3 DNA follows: TGTGCCACCAGTGACAGCGGGGGTACCGGGGAGCTGTTTTTT.